The TCR beta chain under discussion was sequenced for a study of OX40 agonist ivuxolimab in advanced cancers. Study summary: Patients were infused with ivuxolimab every 2 weeks at 0.01 to 10 mg/kg.

J lost 6 bases, V lost 3 bases, and 2 bases had no gene match. Germline CDR1 reads SEHNR; CDR2 reads FQNEAQ (reference sequence). CDR3 length: 13 amino acids. Points on this clone: The antigen is unknown.

If patients had autoimmune disease history or systemic immunosuppression, they were excluded. Study conclusions and caveats: Normalized expansion of T-cell clones was also low for some nonresponders.

The protocol was immunoSEQ multiplex PCR, while the TCRdb copy is restricted to in-frame clones and leaves out a portion. The sample includes approximately 65,000 clones, over 75% of them seen just once. This material consisted of CD4+ or CD8+ T cells sorted from blood, taken in a trial of the OX40 agonist ivuxolimab. The chain links TRBV7-9 to TRBJ1-2, with 9 bases identical to TRBD1. This clonotype was obtained from an adult with an advanced solid tumor such as melanoma, head and neck, liver or kidney cancer. This CDR3 reads CASSLGQGNGYTF. The CDR3 DNA sequence: TGTGCCAGCAGCTTGGGACAGGGAAATGGCTACACCTTC.